Sequencing of this TCR beta chain was carried out in a study of tumour-infiltrating T cells in Burkitt lymphoma. This clone is termed large. The assay was immunoSEQ multiplex PCR, and TCRdb's table has in-frame clones only and misses some. The profile shows about 1,200 clones, around 12% of them singletons. The CDR3 runs 16 residues. The V and J ends lost 5 bases and 3 bases, in that order; junction bases with no gene match: 9. Per germline, CDR1 SEHNR and CDR2 FQNEAQ (reference sequence). The sequence was collected from a human donor with Burkitt lymphoma. The material sequenced was tumor tissue. The V gene is TRBV7-9, the J gene TRBJ2-1, with 8 bases matching TRBD2. CDR3 loop: CASSDLSGEVYNEQFF. CDR3 nucleotides: TGTGCCAGCAGCGACCTTAGCGGGGAAGTCTACAATGAGCAGTTCTTC.